A selection of T cell receptor beta chains follows, all from one sample in a study of long-term antiretroviral therapy in people with HIV. Clones were sequenced by immunoSEQ multiplex PCR, and TCRdb holds only the in-frame ones, with some missing. The sample yields around 15,000 clones, approximately 87% seen once. Sample: unsorted PBMCs, taken 0.7 years before starting antiretroviral therapy. The origin of the receptors is a man aged 50-59 years with HIV. Both conserved end residues are trimmed from each CDR3. D genes are given only for firm matches. The size of a clone is reported for some rows only, either as once, few or many, or as a class for expanded clones.

size	D	V	J	CDR3
-	-	TRBV6-1	TRBJ1-6	ASRIQGESLH
-	-	TRBV7-9	TRBJ2-3	ASSLDSGFREGTDTQY
-	-	TRBV10-2	TRBJ2-3	ASSVPYTDTQY
-	-	TRBV27	TRBJ2-2	ASKGDFDTGELF
once	-	TRBV7-9	TRBJ1-4	ASSLAMGEKLF
-	TRBD2	TRBV10-3	TRBJ2-1	AISELAGLSYNEQF
-	-	TRBV9	TRBJ2-3	ASSVIDWSTDTQY
-	-	TRBV20-1	TRBJ2-1	SALKRGEQF
-	TRBD1	TRBV7-6	TRBJ1-2	ASSPGQSYGYT
few	TRBD1	TRBV27	TRBJ2-2	ASRATGVGTGELF
-	TRBD2	TRBV7-2	TRBJ2-5	ASSQNPGGAETQY
-	TRBD2	TRBV29-1	TRBJ2-1	SVELAGGPWNEQF
once	-	TRBV9	TRBJ2-2	ASSVVGAGNTGELF
-	-	TRBV27	TRBJ1-6	ASSFSGGRGGYNSPLH
-	-	TRBV7-9	TRBJ2-7	ASSLGEWQGDYEQY
-	-	TRBV7-9	TRBJ1-1	ASSPVRATEAF
-	-	TRBV9	TRBJ2-7	ASSVNGWAEEEQY
-	TRBD1	TRBV5-8	TRBJ1-4	ASSSGTERGEKLF
-	-	TRBV10-3	TRBJ2-3	AISGALPGLSGPRTDTQY
-	TRBD2	TRBV7-9	TRBJ2-2	ASNYPSGRAAGELF
-	TRBD2	TRBV5-4	TRBJ2-3	ASPGTSGRTDTQY
-	TRBD2	TRBV5-4	TRBJ2-5	ASSPGLAGGFQETQY
-	-	TRBV5-4	TRBJ1-2	ASSLVLARGQNYGYT
-	TRBD1	TRBV19	TRBJ1-5	ASSTDRGASNQPQH
-	TRBD2	TRBV19	TRBJ2-3	ASKTPGLAGAHTQY
few	-	TRBV29-1	TRBJ1-1	SVEGAEAF
-	TRBD1	TRBV7-2	TRBJ2-7	ASSVAGTGTYEQY
-	TRBD2	TRBV5-1	TRBJ2-1	ASSRGTSGNEQF
-	-	TRBV7-2	TRBJ1-2	ASSLDRNNGYT
-	TRBD2	TRBV4-3	TRBJ2-1	ASSQRSGGIYNEQF
-	TRBD2	TRBV7-3	TRBJ2-7	ASSLTPGTSGRASEQY
-	-	TRBV5-1	TRBJ2-3	ASSFLDSTDTQY
-	TRBD2	TRBV5-6	TRBJ2-7	ASSFISGGAYSYEQY
-	-	TRBV18	TRBJ1-5	ASSQGTNQPQH
-	-	TRBV6-1	TRBJ2-7	ASSHRNRPTYEQY
-	-	TRBV9	TRBJ2-2	ASSVIVNTGELF
-	TRBD2	TRBV30	TRBJ2-1	AWSPWASGNNEQF
-	TRBD1	TRBV30	TRBJ2-7	AWTNWDRGYEQY
-	-	TRBV6-1	TRBJ1-4	ASSESPRETNEKLF
-	TRBD2	TRBV28	TRBJ2-7	ASRLAGGPFEQY
-	-	TRBV13	TRBJ1-3	ASSLGTVTTSGNTIY
-	-	TRBV9	TRBJ1-5	ASSVEGDSNQPQH
-	-	TRBV5-6	TRBJ1-1	ASSLAGGRNTEAF
-	TRBD1	TRBV25-1	TRBJ1-3	ASSDLDRVAGNTIY
-	-	TRBV11-2	TRBJ1-4	ASSSVGGQLKLF
-	TRBD1	TRBV5-8	TRBJ1-5	ASVRTGVNQPQH
-	-	TRBV30	TRBJ2-3	AWSVTDTQY
-	-	TRBV7-6	TRBJ2-7	ASSLMTPGDSPNSAEQY
-	-	TRBV15	TRBJ2-7	ATTMGRNYYEQY
-	-	TRBV4-1	TRBJ2-3	ASSQDYRADTQY
-	TRBD1	TRBV6-5	TRBJ1-2	ASSFTGDGYT
-	-	TRBV11-3	TRBJ2-3	ASSLGLGGPTDTQY
-	-	TRBV7-2	TRBJ1-2	ASSLSGQTYGYT
-	-	TRBV29-1	TRBJ2-1	SLRGVPGSYNEQF
-	TRBD1	TRBV10-3	TRBJ1-2	AASETGGRGYT